This TCR beta chain was identified in a study of T-cell memory formation after mild COVID-19. The V end lost 0 bases, the J end lost 7 bases, and 7 bases lay between the germline ends. Germline V gene data show CDR1 as SGHRS and CDR2 as YFSETQ. This CDR3 region has 12 residues. TCRdb reprocessed the 5' RACE reads with MiXCR, giving one entry per CDR3 protein. The sample yields 550,000 to 650,000 distinct CDR3 sequences, around a sixth seen once. This clonotype was seen more than once but under ten times. Its specificity is not known. Study-wide results and limits: Later expanders leaned toward CD4+, whereas clones contracting from day 15 to 85 were balanced CD4/CD8.

This clonotype originated in an adult woman who had mild COVID-19 (a few samples of this study predate the infection). Cell type and time point are not known. This chain links TRBV5-1 with TRBJ1-2; D gene uncertain. The sequenced material came from PBMCs or a T cell subset sorted from them (not recorded which). The CDR3 DNA reads TGCGCCAGCAGCTTGGTAGGGAGTGGCTACACCTTC. It translates to CASSLVGSGYTF.